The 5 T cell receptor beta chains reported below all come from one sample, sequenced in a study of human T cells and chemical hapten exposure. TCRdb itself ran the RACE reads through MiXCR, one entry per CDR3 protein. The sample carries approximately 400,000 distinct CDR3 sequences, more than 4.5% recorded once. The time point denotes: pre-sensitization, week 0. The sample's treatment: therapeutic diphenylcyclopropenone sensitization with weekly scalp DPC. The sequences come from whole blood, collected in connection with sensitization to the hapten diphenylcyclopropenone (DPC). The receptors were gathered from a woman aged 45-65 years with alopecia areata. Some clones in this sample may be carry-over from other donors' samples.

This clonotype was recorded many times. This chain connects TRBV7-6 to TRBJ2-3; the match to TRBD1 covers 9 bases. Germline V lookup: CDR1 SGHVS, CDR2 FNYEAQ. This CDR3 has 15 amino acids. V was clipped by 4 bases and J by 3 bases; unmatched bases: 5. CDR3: CASSYRDRETDTQYF. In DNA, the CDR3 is TGTGCCAGCAGCTACCGGGACAGGGAGACAGATACGCAGTATTTT.

The CDR3 region is CAGALWYEKLFF. The CDR3 nucleotides are TGTGCCGGCGCCCTATGGTATGAAAAACTGTTTTTT. The chain combines TRBV30 with TRBJ1-4; D is uncertain. Trimming removed 8 bases at V and 6 bases at J, with 13 bases between. The CDR3 runs 12 residues. Germline V gene lookup returns CDR1 GTSNPN and CDR2 SVGIG (reference sequence).

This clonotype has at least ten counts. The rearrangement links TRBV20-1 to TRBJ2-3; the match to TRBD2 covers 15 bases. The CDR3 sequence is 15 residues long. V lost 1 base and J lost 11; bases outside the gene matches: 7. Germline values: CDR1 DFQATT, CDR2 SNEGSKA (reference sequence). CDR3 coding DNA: TGCAGTGCTAGAGGGGGACTAGCGGGAGGAAGCGGGCAGTATTTT. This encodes CSARGGLAGGSGQYF.

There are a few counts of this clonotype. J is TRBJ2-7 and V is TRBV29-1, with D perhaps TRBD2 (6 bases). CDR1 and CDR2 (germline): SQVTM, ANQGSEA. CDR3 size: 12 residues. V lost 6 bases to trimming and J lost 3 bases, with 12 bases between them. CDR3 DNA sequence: TGCAGCGTGCGGGGTGCTGTCTACGAGCAGTACTTC. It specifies CSVRGAVYEQYF.

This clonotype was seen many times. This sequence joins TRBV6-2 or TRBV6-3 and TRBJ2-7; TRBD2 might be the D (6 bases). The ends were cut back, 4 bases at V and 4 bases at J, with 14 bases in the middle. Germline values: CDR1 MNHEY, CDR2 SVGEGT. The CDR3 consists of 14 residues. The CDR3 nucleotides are TGTGCCAGCAGTTCGTCGAGGGGAGGATACGAGCAGTACTTC. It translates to CASSSSRGGYEQYF.